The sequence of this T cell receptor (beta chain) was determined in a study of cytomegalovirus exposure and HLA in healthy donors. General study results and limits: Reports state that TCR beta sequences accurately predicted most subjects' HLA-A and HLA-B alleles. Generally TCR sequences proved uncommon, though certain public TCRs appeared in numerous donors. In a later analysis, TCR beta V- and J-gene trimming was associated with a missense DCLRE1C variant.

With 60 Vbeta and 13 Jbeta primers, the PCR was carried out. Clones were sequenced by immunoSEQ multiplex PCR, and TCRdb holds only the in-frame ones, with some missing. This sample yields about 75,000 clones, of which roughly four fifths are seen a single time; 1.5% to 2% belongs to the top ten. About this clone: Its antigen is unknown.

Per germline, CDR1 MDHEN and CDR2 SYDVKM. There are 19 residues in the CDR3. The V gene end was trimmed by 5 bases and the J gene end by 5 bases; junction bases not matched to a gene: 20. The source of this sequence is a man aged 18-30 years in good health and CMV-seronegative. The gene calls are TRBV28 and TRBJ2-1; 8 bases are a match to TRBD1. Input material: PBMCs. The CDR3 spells CASSPRDRRIVWAHNEQFF. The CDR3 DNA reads TGTGCCAGCAGTCCGAGGGACAGGAGAATCGTGTGGGCACACAATGAGCAGTTCTTC.